This TCR beta chain derives from a study of blood T cells in healthy people across ages. The CDR3 consists of 14 residues. Trimming took 1 base from V and 8 from J, leaving 12 bases between them. The germline gives CDR1 MNHNS, CDR2 SASEGT. Comment on this clonotype: This could be a read error, since a much larger clone is one nucleotide away.

The second PCR ran about 6 to 11 cycles with a sample-barcoded 5' primer and J-beta primers. TCRdb redid the calling of the 5' RACE reads with MiXCR, one entry per CDR3 protein. This table has more than 900,000 distinct CDR3 sequences, 29% appearing once. These data also formed part of another study, on T cells of mothers and their children.

Sequences were obtained from blood. The chain couples TRBV6-1 to TRBJ2-4; D assignment may be TRBD1 or TRBD2 (5 bases each). The sequence was collected from a woman aged 40 to 49 in good health. The CDR3 bases are TGTGCCAGCAGTGAAGGAGGGGTGAGGGACATTCAGTACTTC. It translates to CASSEGGVRDIQYF.